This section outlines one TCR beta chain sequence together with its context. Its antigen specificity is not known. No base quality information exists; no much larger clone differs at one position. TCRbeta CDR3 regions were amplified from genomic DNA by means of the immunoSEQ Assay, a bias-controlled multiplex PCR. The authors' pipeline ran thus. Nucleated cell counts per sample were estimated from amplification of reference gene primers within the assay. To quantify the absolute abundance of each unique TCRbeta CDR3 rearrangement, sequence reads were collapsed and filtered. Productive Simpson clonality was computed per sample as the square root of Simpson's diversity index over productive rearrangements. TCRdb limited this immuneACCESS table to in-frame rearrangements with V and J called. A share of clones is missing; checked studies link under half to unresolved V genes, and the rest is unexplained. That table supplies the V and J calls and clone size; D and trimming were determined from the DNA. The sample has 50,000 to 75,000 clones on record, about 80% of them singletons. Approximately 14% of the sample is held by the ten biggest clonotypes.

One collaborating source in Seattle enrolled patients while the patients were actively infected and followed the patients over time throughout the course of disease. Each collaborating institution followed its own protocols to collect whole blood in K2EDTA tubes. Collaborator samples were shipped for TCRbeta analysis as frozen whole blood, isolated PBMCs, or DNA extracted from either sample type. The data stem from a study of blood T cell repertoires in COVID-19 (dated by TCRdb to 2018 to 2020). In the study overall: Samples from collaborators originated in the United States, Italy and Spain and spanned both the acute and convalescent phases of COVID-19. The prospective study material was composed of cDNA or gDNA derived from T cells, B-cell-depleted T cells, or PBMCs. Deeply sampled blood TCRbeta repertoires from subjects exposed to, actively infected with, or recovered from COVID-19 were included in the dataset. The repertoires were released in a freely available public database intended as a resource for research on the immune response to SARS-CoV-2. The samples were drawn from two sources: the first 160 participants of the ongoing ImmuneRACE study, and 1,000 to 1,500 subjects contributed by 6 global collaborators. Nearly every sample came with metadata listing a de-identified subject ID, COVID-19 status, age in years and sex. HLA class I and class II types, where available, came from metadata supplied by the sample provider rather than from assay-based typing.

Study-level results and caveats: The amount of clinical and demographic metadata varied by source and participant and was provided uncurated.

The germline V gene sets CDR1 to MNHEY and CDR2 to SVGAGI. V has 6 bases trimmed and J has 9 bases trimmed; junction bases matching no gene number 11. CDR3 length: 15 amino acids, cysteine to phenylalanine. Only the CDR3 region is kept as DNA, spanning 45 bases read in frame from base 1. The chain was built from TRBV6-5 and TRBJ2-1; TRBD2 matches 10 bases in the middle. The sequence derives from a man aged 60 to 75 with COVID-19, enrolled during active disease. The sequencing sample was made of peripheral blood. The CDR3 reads CASRGLAGAITEQFF. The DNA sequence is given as TGTGCCAGCAGAGGCCTAGCGGGAGCTATCACTGAGCAGTTCTTC.